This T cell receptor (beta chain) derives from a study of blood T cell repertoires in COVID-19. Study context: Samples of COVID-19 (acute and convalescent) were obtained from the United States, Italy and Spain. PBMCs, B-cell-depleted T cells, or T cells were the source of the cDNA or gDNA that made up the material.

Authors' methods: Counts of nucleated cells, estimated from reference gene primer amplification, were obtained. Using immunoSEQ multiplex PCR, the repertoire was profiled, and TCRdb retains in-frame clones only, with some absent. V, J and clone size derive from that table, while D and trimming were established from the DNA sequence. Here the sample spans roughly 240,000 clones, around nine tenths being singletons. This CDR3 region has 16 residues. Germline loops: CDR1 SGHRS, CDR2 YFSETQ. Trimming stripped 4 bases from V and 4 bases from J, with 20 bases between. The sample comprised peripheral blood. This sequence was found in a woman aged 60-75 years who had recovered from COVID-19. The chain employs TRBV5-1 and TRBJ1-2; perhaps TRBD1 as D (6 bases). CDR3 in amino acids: CASSTVLTGYGYGYTF. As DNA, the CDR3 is TGCGCCAGCAGCACTGTACTTACAGGGTACGGCTATGGCTACACCTTC.